The subject of this entry is one T cell receptor (beta chain). As yet, its antigen is unknown. Between the trimmed V and J ends, which lost 0 bases and 2 bases, there was a span of 6 bases. The CDR3 totals 14 residues. Looked up from germline, CDR1 is SGHDT and CDR2 is YYEEEE. Two oligonucleotides, mixed equimolar, formed the beta constant-region primer covering TRBC1 and TRBC2. Ligated cDNA was amplified by four rounds of PCR with nested alpha and beta constant-region primers and SP2. TCRdb recomputed calls from the UMI-ligation and nested PCR reads with MiXCR, one row per CDR3 protein. The table records 99,000 or so distinct CDR3 sequences, about 14% of them present only once. This sample stems from a study of naive and memory T cell subsets. Study-level results: Possibly reflecting memory cells re-expressing CD45RA, a few larger clonotypes occurred in naive repertoires, especially CD8. In CD4 and CD8 cells, diversity dropped from naive through EMRA. TCR abundance followed a power law differing between naive and memory subsets.

The receptor's source is a human donor in good health. This rearrangement joins TRBV5-6 to TRBJ2-1; D not resolved. Sequenced input: naive CD8+ T cells from blood. DNA of the CDR3: TGTGCCAGCAGCTTGGGGAGCCCCTACAATGAGCAGTTCTTC. Encoded protein: CASSLGSPYNEQFF.